These 27 T cell receptor beta chains were sequenced from one sample in a study of blood T cell repertoires in COVID-19. Clones were sequenced by immunoSEQ multiplex PCR, and TCRdb holds only the in-frame ones, with some missing. This repertoire shows some 90,000 clones, about 88% found once; its top ten account for roughly 8.7%. Sequenced: peripheral blood. All receptors derive from a man in his fifties or sixties with acute or convalescent COVID-19.

The V call is TRBV14, the J call TRBJ1-2; D is uncertain. This CDR3 has 14 residues. Germline V gene lookup returns CDR1 SGHDN and CDR2 FVKESK. V dropped 0 bases and J dropped 5 bases, with 10 bases sitting between them. The CDR3 coding sequence is TGTGCCAGCAGCCAAGATACCGGGGAGTATGGCTACACCTTC. Translating it yields CASSQDTGEYGYTF.

The chain has TRBV5-1 and TRBJ2-6, with 12 nucleotides matching TRBD1. The V gene end was trimmed by 3 bases and the J gene end by 3 bases; junction bases not matched to a gene: 13. The CDR3 totals 20 residues. CDR1 is SGHRS, CDR2 YFSETQ, per germline. This chain's CDR3 is CASSSFPPGQGASGANVLTF. The CDR3 nucleotides read TGCGCCAGCAGCTCGTTCCCCCCGGGACAGGGGGCGAGTGGGGCCAACGTCCTGACTTTC.

The chain carries TRBV2 and TRBJ2-5; a weak D match, TRBD1 (7 bases). V was shortened by 5 bases and J by 5 bases, with 18 bases between the two germline ends. Germline loops: CDR1 SNHLY, CDR2 FYNNEI. The CDR3 spans 15 residues. CDR3 sequence (DNA): TGTGCCAGCAGTCCGGCGGGACAGTCCCTGGAGACCCAGTACTTC. Translated, it gives CASSPAGQSLETQYF.

V and J are TRBV5-8 and TRBJ2-1, with D possibly being TRBD1 (6 bases). This CDR3 has 16 amino acids. Trimming left V 5 bases short and J 2 bases short, with 17 bases between. Germline CDR1 and CDR2: SGHTS and YDEGEE. Here the CDR3 DNA reads TGTGCCAGCAGGTCTGCCGGGACACTTGCCTACAATGAGCAGTTCTTC. Translating it yields CASRSAGTLAYNEQFF. Drawing the rest from reference TRBV5-8 and TRBJ2-1, the complete variable domain is EAGVTQSPTHLIKTRGQQATLRCSPISGHTSVYWYQQALGLGLQFLLWYDEGEERNRGNFPPRFSGRQFPNYSSELNVNALELEDSALYLCASRSAGTLAYNEQFFGPGTRLTVL.

The chain recombines TRBV10-3 with TRBJ2-6; D is unresolved. The CDR3 runs to 13 residues. Germline CDR1 is ENHRY and CDR2 is SYGVKD. Trimming took off 11 bases at V and 4 bases at J, with 12 bases between the two ends. Here the CDR3 DNA reads TGTGCCGTCCTTTTGTCCGGGGCCAACGTCCTGACTTTC. The encoded protein is CAVLLSGANVLTF.

The chain combines TRBV6-5 with TRBJ2-3; the match to TRBD1 covers 10 bases. Germline values: CDR1 MNHEY, CDR2 SVGAGI. V lost 6 bases, J lost 3 bases, and 6 bases stayed unmatched. This CDR3 comprises 15 residues. The CDR3 sequence is CASRGGQGETDTQYF. The CDR3 nucleotides read TGTGCCAGCAGAGGTGGACAGGGGGAGACAGATACGCAGTATTTT.

The chain links TRBV28 to TRBJ1-5; D might be TRBD1 (6 bases). CDR3 length: 16 amino acids. The germline gives CDR1 MDHEN, CDR2 SYDVKM. The V gene lost 0 bases and the J gene lost 4 bases, with 13 bases spanning the gap. CDR3 in amino acids: CASSLWTQGLNQPQHF. CDR3 nucleotide sequence: TGTGCCAGCAGTTTATGGACACAGGGATTAAATCAGCCCCAGCATTTT. The whole variable domain, remainder taken from reference TRBV28 and TRBJ1-5, is DVKVTQSSRYLVKRTGEKVFLECVQDMDHENMFWYRQDPGLGLRLIYFSYDVKMKEKGDIPEGYSVSREKKERFSLILESASTNQTSMYLCASSLWTQGLNQPQHFGDGTRLSIL.

J is TRBJ1-1 and V is TRBV5-1; 7 bases line up with TRBD1. V gave up 2 bases and J gave up 7 bases; unmatched junction bases: 11. Germline V CDR1 and CDR2: SGHRS, YFSETQ. The CDR3 is made up of 15 amino acids. CDR3 in amino acids: CASSFRNEQGNEAFF. CDR3 in DNA: TGCGCCAGCAGCTTCAGGAATGAACAGGGGAATGAAGCTTTCTTT. Filled out from reference TRBV5-1 and TRBJ1-1, the complete variable domain reads KAGVTQTPRYLIKTRGQQVTLSCSPISGHRSVSWYQQTPGQGLQFLFEYFSETQRNKGNFPGRFSGRQFSNSRSEMNVSTLELGDSALYLCASSFRNEQGNEAFFGQGTRLTVV.

This clone has just a few counts. V gene TRBV5-1 combines with J gene TRBJ1-6; D is uncertain. V shed 4 bases and J shed 1 base, with 9 bases lying between them. Germline assignment: CDR1 SGHRS and CDR2 YFSETQ. CDR3 length equals 15 residues. CDR3: CASSPAGSYNSPLHF. CDR3 in DNA: TGCGCCAGCAGCCCTGCAGGTTCCTATAATTCACCCCTCCACTTT.

The J gene is TRBJ1-3, the V gene TRBV5-1; tentatively, D is TRBD1 (6 bases). This CDR3 has 15 amino acids. Germline-derived CDR1 and CDR2 are SGHRS and YFSETQ. Trimming pared 4 bases from V and 0 bases from J, leaving 11 bases between. The CDR3 reads CASSPRTDSGNTIYF. The CDR3 region has the DNA TGCGCCAGCAGCCCAAGGACAGACTCTGGAAACACCATATATTTT.

The J gene is TRBJ1-2, the V gene TRBV11-2; no reliable D call. The germline V gene encodes CDR1 SGHAT and CDR2 FQNNGV. Deletions cut 5 bases from V and 5 bases from J, with 12 bases between. The CDR3 runs to 13 residues. CDR3 sequence: CASSPNPPYGYTF. The CDR3 DNA is TGTGCCAGCAGCCCTAACCCCCCTTATGGCTACACCTTC.

This clone was picked up a small number of times. This chain links TRBV29-1 with TRBJ2-2; 7 bases are a match to TRBD1. CDR1 is SQVTM, CDR2 ANQGSEA, per germline. J lost 1 base, V lost 6 bases, and 5 bases had no gene match. The CDR3 is 14 residues long. As DNA, the CDR3 is TGCAGCGTCACCCGGACAGGGAACACCGGGGAGCTGTTTTTT. Protein sequence: CSVTRTGNTGELFF.

This clone was found once. This chain joins TRBV29-1 and TRBJ1-1; a possible D gene is TRBD1 (6 bases). The CDR3 consists of 13 residues. Trimming removed 4 bases at V and 5 bases at J, with 14 bases between. From germline, CDR1 is SQVTM and CDR2 ANQGSEA. The CDR3 nucleotides read TGCAGCGTTGGTTTGGGGGCGCGAACTGAAGCTTTCTTT. It yields the protein CSVGLGARTEAFF. Full variable domain (remainder filled in from reference TRBV29-1 and TRBJ1-1): SAVISQKPSRDICQRGTSLTIQCQVDSQVTMMFWYRQQPGQSLTLIATANQGSEATYESGFVIDKFPISRPNLTFSTLTVSNMSPEDSSIYLCSVGLGARTEAFFGQGTRLTVV.

This clone showed up just a few times. The V and J genes are TRBV2 and TRBJ2-1, with 9 bases identical to TRBD1. The V segment lost 3 bases and the J segment 9 bases; nucleotides outside the gene matches: 9. Germline CDR1 SNHLY, CDR2 FYNNEI. The CDR3 runs 15 residues. The CDR3 protein is CASSDLGQGFTEQFF. The CDR3 DNA reads as TGTGCCAGCAGTGATCTGGGACAGGGTTTTACTGAGCAGTTCTTC.

The J gene is TRBJ1-4, the V gene TRBV30; a possible D gene is TRBD1 (6 bases). From germline, CDR1 is GTSNPN and CDR2 SVGIG (reference sequence). V was pared by 2 bases and J by 6 bases, with 16 bases between. The CDR3 runs to 15 residues. CDR3 sequence reads: CAWSFLRDTDEKLFF. The CDR3 coding sequence is TGTGCCTGGAGTTTCCTCCGGGACACTGATGAAAAACTGTTTTTT.

The chain recombines TRBV4-1 with TRBJ2-7, with TRBD1 matching over 11 bases. Germline CDR1 and CDR2: MGHRA and YSYEKL. The CDR3 is made up of 16 amino acids. The V and J ends lost 0 bases and 3 bases, in that order; junction bases with no gene match: 4. The CDR3 coding sequence is TGCGCCAGCAGCCAAGACTGGGGACAGGGGGTCTACGAGCAGTACTTC. Amino acid sequence: CASSQDWGQGVYEQYF.

The chain couples TRBV15 to TRBJ1-2; 7 nucleotides align to TRBD1. The CDR3 has 14 residues. Trimming at V came to 5 bases and at J to 3 bases, leaving 6 bases not matched to a gene. Germline values: CDR1 LNHNV, CDR2 YYDKDF (reference sequence). The CDR3 nucleotides are TGTGCCACCAGCTCCAGTGGGACAGACTATGGCTACACCTTC. Amino acids: CATSSSGTDYGYTF.

The V call is TRBV6-1, the J call TRBJ1-4; D might be TRBD1 (5 bases). This CDR3 has 15 amino acids. With 0 bases removed from V and 8 bases from J, the gap between germline ends came to 13 bases. Per the germline V gene, CDR1 is MNHNS and CDR2 is SASEGT. CDR3 in amino acids: CASSEAAGFGEKLFF. CDR3 bases: TGTGCCAGCAGTGAAGCGGCAGGGTTTGGAGAAAAACTGTTTTTT.

V usage is TRBV5-1 and J usage is TRBJ2-2, with D perhaps TRBD2 (6 bases). Germline CDR1 and CDR2: SGHRS and YFSETQ. The V end lost 6 bases, the J end lost 3 bases, and 15 bases lay between the germline ends. The CDR3 has 15 amino acids. CDR3 sequence (DNA): TGCGCCAGCACCAACCTGGGGGAGGACACCGGGGAGCTGTTTTTT. This encodes CASTNLGEDTGELFF.

This clone came up once. The chain has TRBV7-3 and TRBJ2-7; tentatively, D is TRBD2 (5 bases). The CDR3 is made up of 13 amino acids. In germline, CDR1 is SGHTA, CDR2 FQGTGA. With 4 bases removed from V and 3 bases from J, the gap between germline ends came to 10 bases. CDR3 sequence: CASSSAGGYEQYF. The CDR3 nucleotides are TGTGCCAGCAGCTCCGCGGGTGGCTACGAGCAGTACTTC.

The chain uses TRBV2 and TRBJ1-2; D possibly corresponds to TRBD1 (6 bases). The V end was cut by 6 bases, the J end by 0 bases, with 14 bases between. From germline, CDR1 is SNHLY and CDR2 FYNNEI. The CDR3 extends over 15 amino acids. CDR3 region: CASRADRTSNYGYTF. In DNA form, the CDR3 reads TGTGCCAGCAGAGCCGACAGGACCTCTAACTATGGCTACACCTTC.

This chain uses TRBV6-6 with TRBJ1-5; D gene unclear. Germline CDR1 is MNHNY and CDR2 is SVGAGI (reference sequence). The CDR3 is 12 residues long. V was cut by 9 bases and J by 6 bases, with 12 bases left in between. CDR3 in amino acids: CASRFRFQPQHF. As DNA, the CDR3 is TGTGCCAGTAGATTCAGGTTTCAGCCCCAGCATTTT.

The genes are TRBV3-1 (or the pseudogene TRBV3-2) and TRBJ1-2; D is uncertain. V lost 2 bases to trimming and J lost 8 bases, with 6 bases between them. The CDR3 runs to 11 residues. The germline gives CDR1 LGHDT, CDR2 YNNKEL (reference sequence). The CDR3 spells CASSQSLGYTF. The CDR3 coding sequence is TGTGCCAGCAGCCAATCACTGGGCTACACCTTC.

CDR3 loop: CASRKTTGSTQPQHF. The DNA of the CDR3 is TGTGCCAGCAGGAAGACGACAGGATCTACTCAGCCCCAGCATTTT. The chain couples TRBV28 to TRBJ1-5; D may be TRBD1 (6 bases). The CDR3 covers 15 residues. V dropped 6 bases and J dropped 6 bases, with 18 bases sitting between them. The germline V gene encodes CDR1 MDHEN and CDR2 SYDVKM.

This chain uses TRBV3-1 (or the pseudogene TRBV3-2) with TRBJ1-6; tentative D call: TRBD1 (6 bases). V lost 0 bases and J 9 bases, leaving 18 bases between the germline ends. CDR3 size: 17 residues. CDR1 is LGHDT and CDR2 is YNNKEL in the germline V gene (reference sequence). In nucleotides, the CDR3 is TGTGCCAGCAGCCAAGACTTCGCAGGGGCGGGGGGTTCACCCCTCCACTTT. This encodes CASSQDFAGAGGSPLHF.

The chain joins TRBV6-6 to TRBJ2-3; D remains unclear. Trimming left V 5 bases short and J 4 bases short, with 7 bases between. This CDR3 region has 12 residues. Germline V CDR1 and CDR2: MNHNY, SVGAGI (reference sequence). This CDR3 is CASSQSSDTQYF. The CDR3, as DNA: TGTGCCAGCAGTCAAAGCTCAGATACGCAGTATTTT.

The chain joins TRBV15 to TRBJ1-5; 9 bases are a match to TRBD1. Germline V CDR1 and CDR2: LNHNV, YYDKDF (reference sequence). After removal of 0 bases from V and 10 bases from J, the junction contained 13 bases not matched to a gene. The length of the CDR3 is 17 residues. The DNA for the CDR3 is TGTGCCACCAGCAGAGATCTAGGGGACAGGGCTAGGGAACCCCAGCATTTT. It yields the protein CATSRDLGDRAREPQHF.